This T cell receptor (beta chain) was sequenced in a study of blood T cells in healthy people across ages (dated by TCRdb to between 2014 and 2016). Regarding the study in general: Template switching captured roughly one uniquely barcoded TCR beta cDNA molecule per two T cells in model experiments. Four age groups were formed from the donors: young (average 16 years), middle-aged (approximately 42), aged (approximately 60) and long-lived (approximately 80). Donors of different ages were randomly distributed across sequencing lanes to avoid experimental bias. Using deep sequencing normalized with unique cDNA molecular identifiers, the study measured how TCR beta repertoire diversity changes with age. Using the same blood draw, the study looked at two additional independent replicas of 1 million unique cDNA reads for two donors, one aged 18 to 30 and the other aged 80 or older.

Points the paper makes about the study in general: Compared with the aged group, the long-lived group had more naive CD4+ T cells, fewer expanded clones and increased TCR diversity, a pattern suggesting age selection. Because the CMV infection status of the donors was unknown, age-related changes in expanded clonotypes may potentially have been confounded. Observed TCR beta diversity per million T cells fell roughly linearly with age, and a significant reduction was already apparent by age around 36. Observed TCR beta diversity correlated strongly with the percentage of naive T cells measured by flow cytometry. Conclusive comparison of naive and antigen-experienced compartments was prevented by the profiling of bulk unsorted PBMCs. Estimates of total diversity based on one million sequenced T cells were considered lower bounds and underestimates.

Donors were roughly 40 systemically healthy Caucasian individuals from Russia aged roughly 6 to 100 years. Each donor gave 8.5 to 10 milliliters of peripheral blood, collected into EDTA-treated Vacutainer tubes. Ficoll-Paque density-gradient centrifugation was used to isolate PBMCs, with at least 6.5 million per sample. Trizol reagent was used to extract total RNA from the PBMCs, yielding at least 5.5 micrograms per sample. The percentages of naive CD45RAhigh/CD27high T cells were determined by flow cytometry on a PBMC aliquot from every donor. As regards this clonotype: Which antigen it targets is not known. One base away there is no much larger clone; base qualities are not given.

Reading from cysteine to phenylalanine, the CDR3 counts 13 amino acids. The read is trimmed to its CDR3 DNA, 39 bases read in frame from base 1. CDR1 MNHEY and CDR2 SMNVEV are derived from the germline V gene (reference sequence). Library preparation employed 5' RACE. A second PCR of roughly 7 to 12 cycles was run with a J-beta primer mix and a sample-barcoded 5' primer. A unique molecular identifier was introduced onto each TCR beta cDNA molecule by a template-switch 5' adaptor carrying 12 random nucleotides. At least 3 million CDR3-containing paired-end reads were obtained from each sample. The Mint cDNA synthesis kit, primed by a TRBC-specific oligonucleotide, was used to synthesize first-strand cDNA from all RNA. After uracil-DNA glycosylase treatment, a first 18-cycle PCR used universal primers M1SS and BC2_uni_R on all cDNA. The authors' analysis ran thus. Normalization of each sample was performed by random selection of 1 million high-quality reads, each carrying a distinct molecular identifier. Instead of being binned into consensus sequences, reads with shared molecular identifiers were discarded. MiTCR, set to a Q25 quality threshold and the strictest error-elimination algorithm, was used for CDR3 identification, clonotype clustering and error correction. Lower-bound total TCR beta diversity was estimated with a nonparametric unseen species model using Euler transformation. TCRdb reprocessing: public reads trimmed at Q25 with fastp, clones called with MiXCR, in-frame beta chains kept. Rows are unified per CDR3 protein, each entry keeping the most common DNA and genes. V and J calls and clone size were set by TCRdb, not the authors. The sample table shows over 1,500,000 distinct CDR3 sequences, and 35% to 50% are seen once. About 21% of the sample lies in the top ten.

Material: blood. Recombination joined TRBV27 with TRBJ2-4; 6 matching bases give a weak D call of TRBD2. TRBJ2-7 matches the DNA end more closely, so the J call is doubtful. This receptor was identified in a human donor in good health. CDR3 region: CASGAGILYEQYF. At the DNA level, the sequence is TGTGCCAGCGGAGCGGGTATCCTCTACGAGCAGTACTTC.